This T cell receptor beta chain was recovered during a study of T cells in Graves' hyperthyroidism and ophthalmopathy (dated by TCRdb to about 2019). For the study in its entirety: Peripheral blood samples were taken at initial diagnosis, before any treatment was given. To identify distinguishing TCR V-J signatures, a discovery cohort of 100 patients was used, comprising 40 to 45 with Graves' ophthalmopathy and under 60 with stable Graves' hyperthyroidism. The study also compared thyroid tissue and blood T-cell repertoires from more than five Graves' hyperthyroidism patients. After blood sampling, hyperthyroidism patients were treated with methimazole at a starting dose of 30 mg daily, and ophthalmopathy patients were treated with high-dose intravenous methylprednisolone. The 100 or so discovery patients were divided at random into training and test sets in a 7:3 ratio. Prospective prediction of ophthalmopathy was tested in an independent validation cohort of 18 to 20 hyperthyroidism patients and 15 to 17 patients who later progressed to ophthalmopathy. TCR Vbeta CDR3 sequencing of 120 to 150 peripheral blood samples (roughly 43 ophthalmopathy, approximately 80 hyperthyroidism and around 17 progressor patients) is reported in the paper. The investigation overall reported the following: During validation, the model predicted progression to ophthalmopathy a median of about 5.9 months ahead of onset, with around 71% sensitivity and roughly 75% specificity. No statistical method was used to fix the sample size in advance, and group allocation was not hidden from the investigators. Most expanded thyroid clonotypes (frequency above 0.001) were also detected in blood, a finding suggesting that blood repertoires may reflect thyroid immune responses. A model built on a 13 V-J signature distinguished ophthalmopathy from stable hyperthyroidism, reaching 85% to 90% sensitivity and about 81% specificity in cross-validation and 80%/75% in testing.

Measured from the cysteine to the phenylalanine, the CDR3 is 13 residues long. The sequence is cut down to CDR3 DNA, 39 bases in frame from base 1. CDR1 and CDR2 are drawn from the germline V gene: SGHTA, FQGNSA. For this clonotype: Its recognized antigen is unknown. This may be a read error: a much more frequent sequence differs by one nucleotide.

Ophthalmopathy patients had moderately to severely active disease, with a Clinical Activity Score of 3 or more, a NOSPECS grade of 4 or more, and a disease duration of less than 3 months. The study excluded patients with uncontrolled infections, other autoimmune diseases, pregnancy or lactation. Diagnoses were based on clinical symptoms, serum thyroxine and TRAb, thyroid ultrasound and orbital computed tomography. PBMCs were separated from 8 to 10 ml of fresh peripheral blood using Ficoll-Paque density gradient centrifugation. Trizol reagent was used to extract total RNA, and RNA quality was then checked on an Agilent 2100 Bioanalyzer. The TCR beta CDR3 regions were amplified from RNA transcripts. A first-round RT-PCR of the TCR CDR3 used the HTBI primer set with the Qiagen OneStep RT-PCR kit. Libraries were constructed in a second round of multiplex PCR, after which size selection and purification were carried out. The libraries were sequenced on an Illumina HiSeq2000 using paired-end 100 bp reads. Turning to the authors' computational methods: SOAPnuke was used to process the raw data, throwing out any read that contained adapters or uncalled bases, had a mean Phred below 15, or lacked an exact constant-primer or identifier match. High-quality paired reads were merged with COPE v1.2.5, and unique nucleotide sequences were defined as clonotypes. Clonotypes were aligned to IMGT TRBV, TRBD and TRBJ reference segments using MiTCR v1.1. Analysis was restricted to V-J combinations with a frequency above 0.0001, which covered 99% to 99.2% of repertoires. A TCS score was defined as the ratio of F50 (clonal expansion) to E x V (chaos), with BLOSUM62-based TCRdist applied between CDR3 peptides within each V-J. Welch's t-statistics and random forest reduced just over 500 V-J features to 13, which were used in a naive Bayes classifier (R e1071). The raw public reads went through TCRdb reprocessing: fastp at Q25, MiXCR clone calling, in-frame beta chains kept. All rows with the same CDR3 protein become a single entry with the most common DNA and genes. In this record, the V and J calls reflect TCRdb's handling and not the investigators' own analysis. The sample includes a few hundred thousand distinct CDR3 sequences, with approximately 15% observed a single time. The ten most abundant clones make up approximately 35% of the sample.

Recombination joined TRBV7-2 with TRBJ1-1; 8 of the junction bases match TRBD1. The sequencing sample was made of blood. This TCR came from a woman in her thirties or forties with Graves' ophthalmopathy. CDR3 reads: CPSSRDRHTEALF. The sequenced DNA is TGTCCCAGCAGTCGGGACAGGCACACTGAAGCTCTCTTT.